This T cell receptor beta chain was retrieved from a study of vaccination and CD4 T cells after COVID-19. On the study more broadly: Control cultures, each given a CEFX pool, an HIV-1 Nef pool, or no peptide, were included.

With 5 bases clipped from V and 1 base from J, the junction kept 9 bases outside the gene matches. There are 16 residues in the CDR3. The germline gives CDR1 MNHEY, CDR2 SMNVEV (reference sequence). The Oncomine TCR Beta short-read assay sequenced DNA from cultured CD4+ T cells. TCRdb re-called the PCR reads through MiXCR, storing one row per CDR3 protein. The sample lists 15,000 to 20,000 distinct CDR3 sequences; 70% were seen once. Treatment of the sample: approximately 11-day PBMC culture with coronavirus spike peptide pools or control peptides (ViraFEST assay). Fresh IL-2 medium was used to replace half of the medium on days 3 and 7. This clonotype was counted once. Its antigen is unknown. Whole-study findings and limits: Recorded median SARS-CoV-2-reactive clonotype numbers increased from about 20 to 38 without reaching significance.

The chain has TRBV27 and TRBJ2-7, with 9 bases aligning to TRBD1. Sequencing was performed on CD4+ T cells from blood, cultured in vitro. The source is a human donor who had recovered from COVID-19. The CDR3 region has the DNA TGTGCCAGCAGTATACAGGGGGCGTTCAGATCCTACGAGCAGTACTTC. Its translation is CASSIQGAFRSYEQYF.